The 27 T cell receptor beta chains given below trace back to one sample, sequenced in a study of shared clonotypes between healthy human individuals. Libraries were prepared by immunoSEQ multiplex PCR; TCRdb keeps only in-frame clonotypes and omits some of them. The sample records 1.5 million to 2.5 million clones, roughly 95% being singletons. CD45RO negativity and positive selection for CCR7 defined naive CD8 cells, a population that excluded terminally differentiated effector memory CD45RA+ cells. The sequencing input was naive CD8+ T cells sorted from blood. These receptors all stem from a young man in good health.

The rearrangement joins TRBV19 to TRBJ2-7; TRBD1 might be the D (6 bases). V was shortened by 5 bases and J by 7 bases, with 18 bases between the two germline ends. CDR3 length: 14 amino acids. Germline V lookup: CDR1 LNHDA, CDR2 SQIVND (reference sequence). DNA of the CDR3: TGTGCCAGTAGTGCTACCGGGACACGAGAAGAGCAGTACTTC. Protein product: CASSATGTREEQYF.

The chain carries TRBV6-5 and TRBJ2-7; the match to TRBD1 covers 8 bases. This CDR3 has 14 residues. The ends lost 2 bases at V and 6 bases at J; junction bases unmatched: 6. CDR1 MNHEY and CDR2 SVGAGI come from the germline V gene. This chain's CDR3 is CASSYLDRVVEQYF. The CDR3 DNA follows: TGTGCCAGCAGTTACCTGGACAGGGTGGTCGAGCAGTACTTC.

The chain couples TRBV10-3 to TRBJ2-1, with D possibly called TRBD1 or TRBD2 (5 bases each). The V end was cut by 5 bases, the J end by 4 bases, with 15 bases between. CDR3 length: 15 amino acids. Per germline, CDR1 ENHRY and CDR2 SYGVKD. The CDR3 DNA sequence: TGTGCCATCAGTTCCTACGGGACGAAGTACAATGAGCAGTTCTTC. Translated: CAISSYGTKYNEQFF.

CDR3 sequence (DNA): TGTGCCAGCAGCTTGGGTAGCGGGGTCGCCGAGCAGTACTTC. This encodes CASSLGSGVAEQYF. This chain joins TRBV5-8 and TRBJ2-7; 8 nucleotides align to TRBD2. Germline V gene sequence: CDR1 SGHTS, CDR2 YDEGEE. The CDR3 extends over 14 amino acids. The V segment lost 0 bases and the J segment 6 bases; nucleotides outside the gene matches: 5.

The chain combines TRBV2 with TRBJ1-4, with unresolved D. The V end was cut by 6 bases, the J end by 8 bases, with 16 bases between. The V gene's germline CDR1 is SNHLY and CDR2 FYNNEI. This CDR3 comprises 14 residues. The CDR3 protein is CASRKDSLGEKLFF. The CDR3 region has the DNA TGTGCCAGCAGGAAGGATTCCCTAGGAGAAAAACTGTTTTTT. The whole variable domain, remainder taken from reference TRBV2 and TRBJ1-4, is EPEVTQTPSHQVTQMGQEVILRCVPISNHLYFYWYRQILGQKVEFLVSFYNNEISEKSEIFDDQFSVERPDGSNFTLKIRSTKLEDSAMYFCASRKDSLGEKLFFGSGTQLSVL.

This clone was found once. The chain carries TRBV5-1 and TRBJ2-7; 10 nucleotides line up with TRBD2. The germline V gene encodes CDR1 SGHRS and CDR2 YFSETQ. Germline trimming cut 0 bases from V and 4 bases from J; bases unmatched to any gene: 4. This CDR3 spans 15 amino acids. CDR3 DNA: TGCGCCAGCAGCTTGGAGTCTAGCGGGAGTTACGAGCAGTACTTC. Its protein product is CASSLESSGSYEQYF.

This clone was counted a single time. V usage is TRBV28 and J usage is TRBJ1-1; maybe TRBD1 (5 bases). The ends were cut back, 8 bases at V and 1 base at J, with 11 bases in the middle. Germline loops: CDR1 MDHEN, CDR2 SYDVKM. The CDR3 consists of 13 residues. CDR3 in DNA: TGTGCCAGCTCATGGGACGGGAACACTGAAGCTTTCTTT. It encodes CASSWDGNTEAFF.

This chain links TRBV6-1 with TRBJ2-7; D is unresolved. CDR1 is MNHNS and CDR2 is SASEGT in the germline V gene. Trimming shortened V by 4 bases and J by 3 bases, and 10 bases separated the two germline ends. The CDR3 sequence is 13 residues long. CDR3 sequence reads: CASSVNLFYEQYF. The CDR3 DNA is TGTGCCAGCAGTGTCAACCTCTTCTACGAGCAGTACTTC.

A remark on this clone: One end of the junction fails to match germline, which may point to a read error. This chain connects TRBV20-1 to TRBJ2-3, with D perhaps given as TRBD1 or TRBD2 (5 bases each). Germline V gene sequence: CDR1 DFQATT, CDR2 SNEGSKA (reference sequence). CDR3 length: 11 amino acids. CDR3 DNA: TGCAGTGCTTCACCGGGACCTTTCACCGAATTT. As protein: CSASPGPFTEF.

V usage is TRBV10-3 and J usage is TRBJ1-2; D remains ambiguous. Trimming took off 2 bases at V and 2 bases at J, with 9 bases between the two ends. The germline gives CDR1 ENHRY, CDR2 SYGVKD. CDR3 length: 14 amino acids. This CDR3 reads CAISEDRVNYGYTF. The CDR3 region has the DNA TGTGCCATCAGTGAGGATCGGGTAAACTATGGCTACACCTTC.

The V gene is TRBV30, the J gene TRBJ2-7; D might be TRBD1 (5 bases). With 2 bases removed from V and 6 bases from J, the gap between germline ends came to 14 bases. Germline loops: CDR1 GTSNPN, CDR2 SVGIG (reference sequence). The length of the CDR3 is 13 residues. CDR3 DNA: TGTGCCTGGAGTTGGGCAGGGTCGAGCGAGCAGTACTTC. Translation gives CAWSWAGSSEQYF.

The rearrangement joins TRBV5-6 to TRBJ2-7; D possibly corresponds to TRBD1 (6 bases). The germline V gene encodes CDR1 SGHDT and CDR2 YYEEEE. Trimming took off 4 bases at V and 3 bases at J, with 14 bases between the two ends. The CDR3 has 14 residues. CDR3 region: CASSATGDDYEQYF. CDR3 in DNA: TGTGCCAGCAGCGCGACAGGAGATGACTACGAGCAGTACTTC.

Of note for this clone: The same CDR3 can be traced to other DNA sequences in this sample. This chain uses TRBV6-5 with TRBJ2-3; 9 nucleotides agree with TRBD2. The junction had 8 bases not matched to a gene; V was cut back by 6 bases and J by 4 bases. The V gene's germline CDR1 is MNHEY and CDR2 SVGAGI. CDR3 length equals 15 residues. CDR3 nucleotides: TGTGCCAGCAGCTCGTTAGCGGGAGTTGCAGATACGCAGTATTTT. Residues: CASSSLAGVADTQYF.

The chain is built from TRBV6-6 and TRBJ2-7, with 11 bases identical to TRBD2. The germline V gene has CDR1 MNHNY and CDR2 SVGAGI (reference sequence). The trim removed 2 bases at V and 7 bases at J, leaving 10 bases unmatched. The CDR3 is 16 amino acids. The CDR3 protein is CASSYGLAGGHGEQYF. In DNA, the CDR3 is TGTGCCAGCAGTTACGGTCTAGCGGGGGGCCACGGGGAGCAGTACTTC.

The chain uses TRBV2 and TRBJ2-7; 9 bases are a match to TRBD1. Trimming at V came to 6 bases and at J to 2 bases, leaving 5 bases not matched to a gene. Germline CDR1 and CDR2: SNHLY and FYNNEI. The CDR3 is made up of 14 amino acids. This CDR3 reads CASRGTGPTYEQYF. In nucleotides, the CDR3 is TGTGCCAGCAGAGGGACAGGGCCAACCTACGAGCAGTACTTC. The variable domain in full, completed from reference TRBV2 and TRBJ2-7, reads EPEVTQTPSHQVTQMGQEVILRCVPISNHLYFYWYRQILGQKVEFLVSFYNNEISEKSEIFDDQFSVERPDGSNFTLKIRSTKLEDSAMYFCASRGTGPTYEQYFGPGTRLTVT.

A note on this clone: The same CDR3 arises from other DNA sequences in this sample as well. The chain combines TRBV11-2 with TRBJ2-7; 9 bases fit TRBD1. V was clipped by 2 bases and J by 4 bases; unmatched bases: 6. The V gene's germline CDR1 is SGHAT and CDR2 FQNNGV. The length of the CDR3 is 15 residues. This chain's CDR3 is CASSLWGQGLYEQYF. The CDR3 coding sequence is TGTGCCAGCAGCTTATGGGGACAGGGTTTGTACGAGCAGTACTTC.

The J gene is TRBJ2-3, the V gene TRBV11-2, with TRBD2 identical over 9 bases. The germline gives CDR1 SGHAT, CDR2 FQNNGV. The CDR3 covers 17 residues. Trimming removed 5 bases from V and 6 bases from J; junction bases left unmatched: 15. CDR3 sequence: CASSPVVAGGPSDTQYF. CDR3 in DNA: TGTGCCAGCAGCCCAGTGGTGGCGGGGGGGCCTTCGGATACGCAGTATTTT. Full variable domain (rest looked up from reference TRBV11-2 and TRBJ2-3): EAGVAQSPRYKIIEKRQSVAFWCNPISGHATLYWYQQILGQGPKLLIQFQNNGVVDDSQLPKDRFSAERLKGVDSTLKIQPAKLEDSAVYLCASSPVVAGGPSDTQYFGPGTRLTVL.

This clone was detected once. This chain joins TRBV7-9 and TRBJ2-7; TRBD1 aligns across 8 bases. The V segment lost 5 bases and the J segment 3 bases; nucleotides outside the gene matches: 9. From germline, CDR1 is SEHNR and CDR2 FQNEAQ (reference sequence). The length of the CDR3 is 15 residues. The CDR3, as DNA: TGTGCCAGCAGCGCCCGGGACAGGCCAGTCTACGAGCAGTACTTC. Translating gives CASSARDRPVYEQYF.

The V gene is TRBV15, the J gene TRBJ2-7, with 7 nucleotides matching TRBD1. The V and J ends lost 4 bases and 5 bases, in that order; junction bases with no gene match: 11. Germline V gene sequence: CDR1 LNHNV, CDR2 YYDKDF (reference sequence). The CDR3 length is 15 residues. This CDR3 is CATSKNRDSSHEQYF. CDR3 bases: TGTGCCACCAGCAAAAATAGGGACAGCTCTCACGAGCAGTACTTC.

The gene calls are TRBV28 and TRBJ2-5, with TRBD2 matching over 8 bases. The CDR3 loop spans 14 amino acids. The germline V gene has CDR1 MDHEN and CDR2 SYDVKM. Trimming cost V 3 bases and J 1 base; bases outside gene matches: 1. The CDR3 DNA reads TGTGCCAGCAGTTTCGCGGGGGGCCAAGAGACCCAGTACTTC. Amino acids: CASSFAGGQETQYF.

The genes are TRBV19 and TRBJ2-1; D is undetermined. The V end was cut by 7 bases, the J end by 3 bases, with 19 bases between. This CDR3 is built from 16 residues. Germline V gives CDR1 LNHDA, CDR2 SQIVND (reference sequence). This CDR3 is CASMPEWQLDYNEQFF. The CDR3 region has the DNA TGTGCCAGTATGCCGGAGTGGCAGCTAGACTACAATGAGCAGTTCTTC.

This chain uses TRBV10-3 with TRBJ2-2; TRBD2 matches at 12 bases. CDR1 is ENHRY and CDR2 is SYGVKD in the germline V gene. The CDR3 sequence is 18 residues long. J lost 4 bases, V lost 4 bases, and 10 bases had no gene match. The CDR3 DNA reads as TGTGCCATCAGTGTACGACTAGCGGGAGAAGGAGGCACCGGGGAGCTGTTTTTT. Translated: CAISVRLAGEGGTGELFF.

The chain carries TRBV14 and TRBJ2-7, with a possible D match to TRBD1 (5 bases). Per germline, CDR1 SGHDN and CDR2 FVKESK. This CDR3 is built from 13 residues. The germline V and J ends were trimmed by 3 bases and 6 bases, with 12 bases remaining between them. CDR3 coding DNA: TGTGCCAGCAGCCACAGGGTTTTTTCCGAGCAGTACTTC. It encodes CASSHRVFSEQYF.

This clone was seen only once. The V and J genes are TRBV7-6 and TRBJ2-1; 9 bases are a match to TRBD2. The CDR3 spans 14 residues. The V gene's germline CDR1 is SGHVS and CDR2 FNYEAQ. Trimming at V came to 4 bases and at J to 8 bases, leaving 6 bases not matched to a gene. CDR3 residues: CASSSPGLAYEQFF. The CDR3 bases are TGTGCCAGCAGCTCTCCGGGACTAGCCTATGAGCAGTTCTTC.

The chain uses TRBV5-6 and TRBJ2-5; possibly TRBD1 or TRBD2 for D (6 bases each). The CDR3 length is 17 residues. Germline CDR1 is SGHDT and CDR2 is YYEEEE. The V and J ends lost 0 bases and 2 bases respectively, with 17 bases between them. CDR3 in DNA: TGTGCCAGCAGCTTGGTTTTGTCAGGGGAGGATCAAGAGACCCAGTACTTC. Its protein product is CASSLVLSGEDQETQYF. The whole variable domain, remainder taken from reference TRBV5-6 and TRBJ2-5, is DAGVTQSPTHLIKTRGQQVTLRCSPKSGHDTVSWYQQALGQGPQFIFQYYEEEERQRGNFPDRFSGHQFPNYSSELNVNALLLGDSALYLCASSLVLSGEDQETQYFGPGTRLLVL.

The chain couples TRBV18 to TRBJ1-1, with D uncertain. The CDR3 has 11 residues. Trimming cost V 5 bases and J 8 bases, with 9 bases left between them. Looked up from germline, CDR1 is KGHSH and CDR2 is LQKENI. CDR3 sequence reads: CASSEGLEAFF. The CDR3 nucleotides read TGTGCCAGCTCAGAGGGCCTAGAAGCTTTCTTT.

Only one count was recorded for this clone. The V and J genes are TRBV5-1 and TRBJ2-7; TRBD2 might be the D (5 bases). This CDR3 is built from 13 residues. Germline V gene sequence: CDR1 SGHRS, CDR2 YFSETQ. The ends were cut back, 3 bases at V and 7 bases at J, with 14 bases in the middle. The CDR3 nucleotides are TGCGCCAGCAGCTCGGACTGGGAGTCGGAGCAGTACTTC. Its protein is CASSSDWESEQYF.